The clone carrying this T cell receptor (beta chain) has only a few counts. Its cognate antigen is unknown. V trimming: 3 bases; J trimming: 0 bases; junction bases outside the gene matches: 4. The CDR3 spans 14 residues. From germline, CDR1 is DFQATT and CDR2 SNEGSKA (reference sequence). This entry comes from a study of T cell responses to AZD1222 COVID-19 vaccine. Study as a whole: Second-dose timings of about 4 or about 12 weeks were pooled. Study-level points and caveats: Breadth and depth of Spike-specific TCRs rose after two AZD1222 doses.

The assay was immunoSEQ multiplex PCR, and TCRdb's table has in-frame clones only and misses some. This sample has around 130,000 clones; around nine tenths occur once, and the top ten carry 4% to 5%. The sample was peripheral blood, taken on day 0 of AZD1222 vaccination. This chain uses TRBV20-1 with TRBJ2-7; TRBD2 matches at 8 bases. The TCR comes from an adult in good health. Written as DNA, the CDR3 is TGCAGTGCTAGTCCCAGCGGGAGCTCCTACGAGCAGTACTTC. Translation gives CSASPSGSSYEQYF.